Presented here are 26 T cell receptor beta chains from one specimen sequenced in a study of blood T cell repertoires in COVID-19 (TCRdb year 2020). Receptor amplification or capture employed the immunoSEQ multiplex PCR assay. TCRdb took this table from immuneACCESS and kept in-frame rearrangements with V and J called. Such tables lack part of the clones; where checked against another copy, unresolved V genes explain under half of the gap, and the rest is unexplained. The sample data list a few hundred thousand clones, and around 84% of these were observed just once. Together, the top ten hold 3% to 3.5% of the sample. The specimen sequenced was peripheral blood. The receptors were gathered from a man in his 60s with acute or convalescent COVID-19.

V and J are TRBV15 and TRBJ2-2; 8 nucleotides align to TRBD2. Germline CDR1 LNHNV, CDR2 YYDKDF (reference sequence). The CDR3 runs to 17 residues. With V trimmed by 0 bases and J by 3 bases, 6 bases remained unmatched. For the CDR3, the DNA is TGTGCCACCAGCAGAGAAATGAGTAGCGGGGACACCGGGGAGCTGTTTTTT. Its translation: CATSREMSSGDTGELFF.

This chain connects TRBV18 to TRBJ1-4, with D perhaps TRBD1 (6 bases). The CDR3 sequence is 14 residues long. Trimming left V 4 bases short and J 4 bases short, with 10 bases between. Per the germline V gene, CDR1 is KGHSH and CDR2 is LQKENI. Here the CDR3 DNA reads TGTGCCAGCTCACGGATGGACAGTAATGAAAAACTGTTTTTT. This gives the protein CASSRMDSNEKLFF.

The genes are TRBV6-1 and TRBJ1-2; maybe TRBD1 (5 bases). Per the germline V gene, CDR1 is MNHNS and CDR2 is SASEGT. CDR3 length equals 14 residues. V was shortened by 3 bases and J by 7 bases, with 15 bases between the two germline ends. The CDR3 region is CASSDGGGKGGYTF. CDR3 bases: TGTGCCAGCAGTGATGGGGGGGGTAAGGGTGGCTACACCTTC.

V is TRBV7-2 and J is TRBJ2-5; 8 bases are shared with TRBD1. Germline loops: CDR1 SGHTA, CDR2 FQGNSA. This CDR3 region has 16 residues. Trimming took 5 bases from V and 1 from J; bases not matched to a gene: 9. The CDR3 nucleotides read TGTGCCAGCAGCCAACAGCAACAGGGGGGCCAAGAGACCCAGTACTTC. Its translation is CASSQQQQGGQETQYF.

This clone was observed a single time. The gene calls are TRBV28 and TRBJ2-7, with 8 bases aligning to TRBD1. The CDR3 sequence is 14 residues long. From germline, CDR1 is MDHEN and CDR2 SYDVKM. V gave up 6 bases and J gave up 0 bases; unmatched junction bases: 4. In DNA form, the CDR3 reads TGTGCCAGCAGCCCAGGGGGCAGCTCCTACGAGCAGTACTTC. Its translation is CASSPGGSSYEQYF. Supplemented by reference TRBV28 and TRBJ2-7, the full variable domain reads DVKVTQSSRYLVKRTGEKVFLECVQDMDHENMFWYRQDPGLGLRLIYFSYDVKMKEKGDIPEGYSVSREKKERFSLILESASTNQTSMYLCASSPGGSSYEQYFGPGTRLTVT.

V usage is TRBV18 and J usage is TRBJ2-7; 8 nucleotides line up with TRBD1. There are 16 residues in the CDR3. V lost 3 bases, J lost 5 bases, and 12 bases stayed unmatched. Germline V gives CDR1 KGHSH, CDR2 LQKENI. This chain's CDR3 is CASSPRGAGGVNEQYF. The CDR3 DNA follows: TGTGCCAGCTCACCGCGTGGGGCAGGGGGCGTCAACGAGCAGTACTTC.

The rearrangement links TRBV9 to TRBJ1-1, with D possibly TRBD1 on 5 matching bases. Germline V gene data show CDR1 as SGDLS and CDR2 as YYNGEE. The V end lost 0 bases, the J end lost 7 bases, and 16 bases lay between the germline ends. The CDR3 covers 15 residues. CDR3: CASSVATQGVGEAFF. CDR3 DNA: TGTGCCAGCAGCGTAGCAACCCAGGGTGTGGGTGAAGCTTTCTTT.

The chain recombines TRBV21-1 with TRBJ1-1. TRBV21-1 counts as a pseudogene. CDR3 length equals 14 residues. CDR3 nucleotide sequence: TGTGCCATCGACGCGGGCATAAAGAACACTGAAGCTTTCTTT. The encoded protein is CAIDAGIKNTEAFF.

The chain is built from TRBV4-3 and TRBJ1-1; unclear D gene. This CDR3 has 14 residues. The germline V gene has CDR1 LGHNA and CDR2 YSLEER. Trimming took 0 bases from V and 11 from J, leaving 16 bases between them. Written as DNA, the CDR3 is TGCGCCAGCAGCCAAGATTTCGGCGCGGCACGGGCTTTCTTT. It specifies CASSQDFGAARAFF.

The chain uses TRBV19 and TRBJ1-2; D is perhaps TRBD1 (5 bases). The CDR3 spans 13 residues. Germline V gene data show CDR1 as LNHDA and CDR2 as SQIVND (reference sequence). V lost 3 bases and J 4 bases, leaving 9 bases between the germline ends. This CDR3 reads CASSMGGSYGYTF. In DNA, the CDR3 is TGTGCCAGTAGTATGGGGGGGAGCTATGGCTACACCTTC.

The chain combines TRBV11-3 with TRBJ1-5, with D tentatively TRBD1 (6 bases). Trimming pared 5 bases from V and 0 bases from J, leaving 20 bases between. The germline gives CDR1 SGHNT, CDR2 YENEEA. The CDR3 covers 18 residues. The DNA for the CDR3 is TGTGCCAGCAGCCAGGACGGGCCAGGGGCTTATAGCAATCAGCCCCAGCATTTT. Translation: CASSQDGPGAYSNQPQHF.

The V gene is TRBV28, the J gene TRBJ2-3, with 7 bases identical to TRBD1. Germline CDR1 is MDHEN and CDR2 is SYDVKM. The V and J ends lost 5 bases and 4 bases, in that order; junction bases with no gene match: 6. The CDR3 is made up of 14 amino acids. CDR3 protein: CASSPRQGPDTQYF. The CDR3 DNA reads TGTGCCAGCAGTCCTCGACAGGGTCCAGATACGCAGTATTTT.

The gene calls are TRBV6-7 and TRBJ1-2; 10 bases line up with TRBD1. TRBV6-7 is designated an ORF whose function remains uncertain. The CDR3 length is 18 residues. V shed 6 bases and J 6 bases; nucleotides not matched to a gene: 19. In DNA form, the CDR3 reads TGTGCCAGCAGCCTCTCCGGGACAGGGGACGAAAACGGGCATGGCTACACCTTC. Its translation: CASSLSGTGDENGHGYTF.

The DNA of the CDR3 is TGTGCCAGCAGCCAAGAGGGGGACAGGGGCCTTCAGCCCCAGCATTTT. Residues: CASSQEGDRGLQPQHF. The chain couples TRBV3-1 (or the pseudogene TRBV3-2) to TRBJ1-5; TRBD1 agrees at 10 bases. CDR3 length: 16 amino acids. Germline V gene data show CDR1 as LGHDT and CDR2 as YNNKEL (reference sequence). The trim removed 0 bases at V and 6 bases at J, leaving 5 bases unmatched.

The rearrangement links TRBV3-1 (or the pseudogene TRBV3-2) to TRBJ1-2; weak D call: TRBD1 (5 bases). The V end was cut by 4 bases, the J end by 6 bases, with 18 bases between. This CDR3 contains 15 residues. CDR1 LGHDT and CDR2 YNNKEL come from the germline V gene (reference sequence). CDR3 residues: CASSPSAGGLNGYTF. The CDR3 coding sequence is TGTGCCAGCAGCCCCAGTGCGGGGGGTCTGAATGGCTACACCTTC.

J is TRBJ1-2 and V is TRBV27; TRBD1 might be the D (6 bases). The CDR3 runs 16 residues. V lost 2 bases, J lost 7 bases, and 20 bases lay in between. The germline V gene has CDR1 MNHEY and CDR2 SMNVEV (reference sequence). The CDR3 sequence is CASSLKSGATFSGYTF. DNA of the CDR3: TGTGCCAGCAGTTTAAAATCAGGGGCAACCTTTTCTGGCTACACCTTC.

V is TRBV7-8 and J is TRBJ2-5; D ambiguous. The germline V gene has CDR1 SGHVS and CDR2 FQNEAQ. Trimming removed 1 base from V and 5 bases from J, with 8 bases in between. CDR3 length: 13 amino acids. The CDR3 protein is CASSLGLVETQYF. CDR3 nucleotide sequence: TGTGCCAGCAGCTTAGGGCTAGTGGAGACCCAGTACTTC.

This chain uses TRBV9 with TRBJ2-7; possible D gene TRBD1, 6 bases. Between the trimmed V and J ends, which lost 0 bases and 2 bases, there was a span of 12 bases. The V gene's germline CDR1 is SGDLS and CDR2 YYNGEE. The CDR3 is 15 amino acids. The CDR3 coding sequence is TGTGCCAGCAGCGTAGAATTGGACAGTACCTACGAGCAGTACTTC. As protein: CASSVELDSTYEQYF.

V is TRBV13 and J is TRBJ1-3; D possibly corresponds to TRBD1 (5 bases). Per germline, CDR1 PRHDT and CDR2 FYEKMQ (reference sequence). There are 16 residues in the CDR3. Trimming took 4 bases from V and 2 from J, leaving 15 bases between them. The CDR3 bases are TGTGCCAGCAGCTCCGAACAGGCTACCCCTGGAAACACCATATATTTT. Its protein product is CASSSEQATPGNTIYF.

The genes are TRBV27 and TRBJ2-7, with 11 nucleotides matching TRBD1. Germline trimming cut 6 bases from V and 7 bases from J; bases unmatched to any gene: 8. CDR1 MNHEY and CDR2 SMNVEV come from the germline V gene (reference sequence). The CDR3 runs to 14 residues. CDR3 protein: CASRRGQGEGEQYF. Written as DNA, the CDR3 is TGTGCCAGCAGGAGGGGACAGGGGGAAGGGGAGCAGTACTTC.

This chain uses TRBV14 with TRBJ1-2; D might be TRBD1 (6 bases). CDR1 is SGHDN and CDR2 is FVKESK in the germline V gene. Trimming took 4 bases from V and 5 from J, leaving 11 bases between them. The CDR3 is 13 amino acids. In nucleotides, the CDR3 is TGTGCCAGCAGCCGGGACACGGGGTATGGCTACACCTTC. Translation: CASSRDTGYGYTF.

The chain joins TRBV13 to TRBJ2-5; 12 nucleotides match TRBD2. V shed 5 bases, J shed 5 bases, and the junction held 6 bases outside the gene matches. The CDR3 loop spans 15 amino acids. The germline CDR1 and CDR2 sequences are PRHDT and FYEKMQ (reference sequence). The CDR3 DNA reads TGTGCCAGCAGCCTCCGGACTAGCGGGATCGAGACCCAGTACTTC. Protein sequence: CASSLRTSGIETQYF.

The chain uses TRBV6-1 and TRBJ1-5; possible D gene TRBD1, 6 bases. V lost 0 bases to trimming and J lost 4 bases, with 19 bases between them. Looked up from germline, CDR1 is MNHNS and CDR2 is SASEGT. The CDR3 is 18 residues long. The CDR3 spells CASSEARGGIVRNQPQHF. CDR3 in DNA: TGTGCCAGCAGTGAAGCGAGGGGGGGGATCGTGCGAAATCAGCCCCAGCATTTT.

This chain connects TRBV15 to TRBJ1-5; TRBD1 might be the D (5 bases). The germline gives CDR1 LNHNV, CDR2 YYDKDF (reference sequence). The CDR3 extends over 18 amino acids. V dropped 0 bases and J dropped 2 bases, with 17 bases sitting between them. The CDR3 DNA reads TGTGCCACCAGCAGAGATCCCGGGGGTGCGGTTGGCAATCAGCCCCAGCATTTT. Amino acid sequence: CATSRDPGGAVGNQPQHF.

The chain carries TRBV19 and TRBJ2-2; 12 bases agree with TRBD2. V shed 3 bases and J 2 bases; nucleotides not matched to a gene: 13. CDR1 is LNHDA and CDR2 is SQIVND in the germline V gene (reference sequence). This CDR3 has 20 amino acids. The chain's CDR3 is CASSIGRASGGAANTGELFF. As DNA, the CDR3 is TGTGCCAGTAGTATTGGAAGGGCTAGCGGGGGGGCCGCAAACACCGGGGAGCTGTTTTTT.

This clone was counted a single time. The chain is built from TRBV7-3 and TRBJ1-2; TRBD1 might be the D (6 bases). CDR3 size: 13 residues. The germline V and J ends were trimmed by 0 bases and 8 bases, with 10 bases remaining between them. The germline V gene has CDR1 SGHTA and CDR2 FQGTGA. CDR3: CASSLTGGLGYTF. The CDR3 DNA follows: TGTGCCAGCAGCTTAACAGGGGGACTAGGCTACACCTTC.